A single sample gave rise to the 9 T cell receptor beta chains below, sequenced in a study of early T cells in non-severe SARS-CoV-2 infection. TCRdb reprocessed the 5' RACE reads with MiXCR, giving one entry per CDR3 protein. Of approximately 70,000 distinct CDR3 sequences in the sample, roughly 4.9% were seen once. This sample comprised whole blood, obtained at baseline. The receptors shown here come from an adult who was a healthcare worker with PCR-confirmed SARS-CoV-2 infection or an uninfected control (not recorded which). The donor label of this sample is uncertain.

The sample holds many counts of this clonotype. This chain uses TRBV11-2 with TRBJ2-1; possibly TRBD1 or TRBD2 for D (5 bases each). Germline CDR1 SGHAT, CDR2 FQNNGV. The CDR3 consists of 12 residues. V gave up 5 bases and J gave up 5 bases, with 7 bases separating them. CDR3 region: CASSRDHNEQFF. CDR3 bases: TGTGCCAGCAGCCGGGACCACAATGAGCAGTTCTTC.

The CDR3 here is CASSLREGGNSPLHF. CDR3 bases: TGTGCCAGCAGTTTAAGGGAGGGTGGCAATTCACCCCTCCACTTT. V gene TRBV12-3 or TRBV12-4 combines with J gene TRBJ1-6; D gene unclear. The ends were cut back, 2 bases at V and 7 bases at J, with 12 bases in the middle. This CDR3 region has 15 residues.

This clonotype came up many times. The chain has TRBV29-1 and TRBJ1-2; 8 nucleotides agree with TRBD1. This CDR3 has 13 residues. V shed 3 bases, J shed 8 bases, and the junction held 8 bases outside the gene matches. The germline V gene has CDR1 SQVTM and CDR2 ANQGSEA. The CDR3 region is CSVDPQGAGGYTF. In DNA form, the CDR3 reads TGCAGCGTTGACCCCCAGGGGGCCGGGGGCTACACCTTC.

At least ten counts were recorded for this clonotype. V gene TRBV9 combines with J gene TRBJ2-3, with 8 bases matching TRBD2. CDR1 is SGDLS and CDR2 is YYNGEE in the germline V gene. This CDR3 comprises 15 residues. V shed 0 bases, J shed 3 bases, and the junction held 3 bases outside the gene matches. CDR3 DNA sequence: TGTGCCAGCAGCGTAGGCGGGGGGCCGACAGATACGCAGTATTTT. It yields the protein CASSVGGGPTDTQYF. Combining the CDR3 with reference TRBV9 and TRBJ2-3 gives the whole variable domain DSGVTQTPKHLITATGQRVTLRCSPRSGDLSVYWYQQSLDQGLQFLIQYYNGEERAKGNILERFSAQQFPDLHSELNLSSLELGDSALYFCASSVGGGPTDTQYFGPGTRLTVL.

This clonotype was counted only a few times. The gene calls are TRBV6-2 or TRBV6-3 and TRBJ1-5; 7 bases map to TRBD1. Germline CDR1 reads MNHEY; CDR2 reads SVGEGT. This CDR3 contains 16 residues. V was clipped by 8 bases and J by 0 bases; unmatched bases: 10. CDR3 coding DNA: TGTGCCAGCGATTTCGACAGGGATTATAGCAATCAGCCCCAGCATTTT. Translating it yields CASDFDRDYSNQPQHF.

The DNA of the CDR3 is TGTGCCAGCAGTCCCACCCGACAGCATGAGCAGTTCTTC. Translating it yields CASSPTRQHEQFF. This chain joins TRBV11-2 and TRBJ2-1; D might be TRBD1 (5 bases). CDR3 length equals 13 residues. Looked up from germline, CDR1 is SGHAT and CDR2 is FQNNGV. V was shortened by 6 bases and J by 8 bases, with 14 bases between the two germline ends.

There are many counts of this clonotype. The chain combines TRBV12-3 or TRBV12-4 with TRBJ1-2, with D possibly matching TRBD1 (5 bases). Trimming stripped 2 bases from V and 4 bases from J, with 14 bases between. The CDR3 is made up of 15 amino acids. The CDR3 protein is CASSLQGTLFYGYTF. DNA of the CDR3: TGTGCCAGCAGTTTACAGGGTACCCTTTTCTATGGCTACACCTTC.

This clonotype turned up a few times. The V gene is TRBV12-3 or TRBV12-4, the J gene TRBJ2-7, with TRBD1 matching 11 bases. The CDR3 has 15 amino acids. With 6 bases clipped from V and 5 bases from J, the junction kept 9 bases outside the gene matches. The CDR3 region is CASRSRTGGLHEQYF. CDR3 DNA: TGTGCCAGCAGGTCCAGGACAGGGGGCCTCCACGAGCAGTACTTC.

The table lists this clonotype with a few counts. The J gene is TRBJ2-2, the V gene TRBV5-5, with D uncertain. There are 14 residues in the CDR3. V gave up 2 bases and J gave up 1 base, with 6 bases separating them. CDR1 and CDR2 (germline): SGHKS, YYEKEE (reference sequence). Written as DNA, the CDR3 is TGTGCCAGCAGCTTAGAACAGAACACCGGGGAGCTGTTTTTT. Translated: CASSLEQNTGELFF.